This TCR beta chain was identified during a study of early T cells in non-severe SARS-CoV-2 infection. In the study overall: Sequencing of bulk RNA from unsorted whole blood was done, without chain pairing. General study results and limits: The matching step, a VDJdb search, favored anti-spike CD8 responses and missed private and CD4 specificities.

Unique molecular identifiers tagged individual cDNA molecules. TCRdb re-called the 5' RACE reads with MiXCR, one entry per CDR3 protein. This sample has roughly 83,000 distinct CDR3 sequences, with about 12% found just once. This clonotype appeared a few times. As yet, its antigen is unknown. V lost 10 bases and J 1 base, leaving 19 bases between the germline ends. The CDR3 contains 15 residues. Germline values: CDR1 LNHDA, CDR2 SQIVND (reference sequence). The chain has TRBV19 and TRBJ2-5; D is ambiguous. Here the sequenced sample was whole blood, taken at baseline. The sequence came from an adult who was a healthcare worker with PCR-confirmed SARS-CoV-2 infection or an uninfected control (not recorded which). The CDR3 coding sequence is TGTGCCACCATGAATTGGGTCGGCCCCCAAGAGACCCAGTACTTC. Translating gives CATMNWVGPQETQYF.